The clone carrying this T cell receptor (beta chain) has a handful of counts. These data belong to a study of T cell changes during pregnancy in multiple sclerosis. CDR3 length equals 16 residues. V was cut by 0 bases and J by 1 base, with 12 bases left in between. Germline values: CDR1 MGHRA, CDR2 YSYEKL. The method was immunoSEQ multiplex PCR; TCRdb's version includes in-frame clones alone and lacks a portion of them. Altogether 50,000 to 70,000 clones are present, roughly 89% being singletons, with the ten largest covering 2% to 2.5%. The source material was peripheral blood, sampled in the third trimester of pregnancy. This rearrangement joins TRBV4-1 to TRBJ1-1; no definite D call. The TCR sequence derives from a female donor in good health, enrolled as a control in a pregnancy study. The CDR3 nucleotides read TGCGCCAGCAGCCAAGATCATGGCATTTGGAACACTGAAGCTTTCTTT. Translation gives CASSQDHGIWNTEAFF.